This T cell receptor (beta chain) was sequenced in a study of blood T cell repertoires in COVID-19. Across the study: Sites in the United States, Italy and Spain provided acute and convalescent COVID-19 samples. PBMCs, B-cell-depleted T cells, or T cells provided the cDNA or gDNA that made up the material.

CDR1 SGHRS and CDR2 YFSETQ come from the germline V gene. The CDR3 has 17 amino acids. Germline trimming cut 1 base from V and 1 base from J; bases unmatched to any gene: 7. Authors' analysis steps: Nucleated cell counts were estimated from reference gene primer amplification. TCRdb's copy holds only in-frame clones and misses some; the assay was immunoSEQ multiplex PCR. That table supplies the V and J calls and clone size; D and trimming were determined from the DNA. The repertoire holds approximately 210,000 clones, with around 85% as singletons. Sequencing was carried out using peripheral blood. The rearrangement links TRBV5-1 to TRBJ1-1; TRBD1 aligns across 10 bases. The TCR sequence derives from a woman aged 70-85 years with acute or convalescent COVID-19. The CDR3 is CASSLLGTGVKNTEAFF. The DNA for the CDR3 is TGCGCCAGCAGCTTGTTGGGGACAGGGGTAAAGAACACTGAAGCTTTCTTT.